The sequence of this T cell receptor beta chain was determined in a study of T cells in Graves' hyperthyroidism and ophthalmopathy. Study context: Peripheral blood specimens were obtained at initial diagnosis, prior to any treatment.

Each person with ophthalmopathy scored at least 3 on the Clinical Activity Score, reached NOSPECS grade 4 or higher, and had been ill under 3 months. Fresh peripheral blood, 8 to 10 ml of it, supplied the PBMCs. General study points: Also found in blood were most expanded thyroid clonotypes above 0.001.

Authors of the study amplified TCR beta CDR3 regions from RNA transcripts. Researchers ran a first-round RT-PCR on the TCR CDR3 using the HTBI primer set. TCRdb itself ran the multiplex PCR reads through MiXCR, one entry per CDR3 protein. The sample includes around 350,000 distinct CDR3 sequences, 15% of them seen just once. There are a few counts of this clonotype. Its antigen is unknown. The V end lost 2 bases, the J end lost 1 base, and 5 bases lay between the germline ends. The germline V gene encodes CDR1 MNHEY and CDR2 SMNVEV (reference sequence). The CDR3 covers 13 residues. Sequenced: blood. V gene TRBV27 combines with J gene TRBJ2-5, with no clear D. This TCR derives from a woman aged 55-70 years with Graves' ophthalmopathy. The CDR3 DNA reads TGTGCCAGCAGTTTAAGGGCCCAAGAGACCCAGTACTTC. Its translation is CASSLRAQETQYF.